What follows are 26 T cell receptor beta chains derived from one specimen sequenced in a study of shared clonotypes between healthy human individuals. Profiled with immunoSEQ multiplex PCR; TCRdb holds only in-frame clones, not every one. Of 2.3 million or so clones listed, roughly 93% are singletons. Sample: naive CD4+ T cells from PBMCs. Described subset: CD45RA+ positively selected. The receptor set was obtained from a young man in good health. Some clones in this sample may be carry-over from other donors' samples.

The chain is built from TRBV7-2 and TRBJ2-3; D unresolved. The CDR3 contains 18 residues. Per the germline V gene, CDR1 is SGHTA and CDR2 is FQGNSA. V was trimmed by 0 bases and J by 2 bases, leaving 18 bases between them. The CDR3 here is CASSLAQGFADYTDTQYF. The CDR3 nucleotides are TGTGCCAGCAGCTTAGCGCAAGGATTCGCAGATTACACAGATACGCAGTATTTT. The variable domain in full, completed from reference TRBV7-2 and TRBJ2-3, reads GAGVSQSPSNKVTEKGKDVELRCDPISGHTALYWYRQSLGQGLEFLIYFQGNSAPDKSGLPSDRFSAERTGGSVSTLTIQRTQQEDSAVYLCASSLAQGFADYTDTQYFGPGTRLTVL.

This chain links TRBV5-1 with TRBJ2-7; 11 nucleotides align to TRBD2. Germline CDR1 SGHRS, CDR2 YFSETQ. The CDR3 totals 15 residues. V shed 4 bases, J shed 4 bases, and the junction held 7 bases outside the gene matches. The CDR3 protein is CASSPGLAGAYEQYF. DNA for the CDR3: TGCGCCAGCAGCCCCGGACTAGCGGGCGCTTACGAGCAGTACTTC.

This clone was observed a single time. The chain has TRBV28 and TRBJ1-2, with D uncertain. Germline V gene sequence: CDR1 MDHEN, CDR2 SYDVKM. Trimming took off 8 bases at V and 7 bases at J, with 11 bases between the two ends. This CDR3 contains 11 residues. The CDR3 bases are TGTGCCAGCCAAATAGGCGTTGGCTACACCTTC. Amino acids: CASQIGVGYTF.

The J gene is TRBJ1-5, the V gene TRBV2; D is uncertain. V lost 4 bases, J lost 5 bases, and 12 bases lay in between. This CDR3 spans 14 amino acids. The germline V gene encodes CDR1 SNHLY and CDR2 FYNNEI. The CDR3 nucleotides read TGTGCCAGCAGTGTAGAGGGAGGGCATCAGCCCCAGCATTTT. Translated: CASSVEGGHQPQHF.

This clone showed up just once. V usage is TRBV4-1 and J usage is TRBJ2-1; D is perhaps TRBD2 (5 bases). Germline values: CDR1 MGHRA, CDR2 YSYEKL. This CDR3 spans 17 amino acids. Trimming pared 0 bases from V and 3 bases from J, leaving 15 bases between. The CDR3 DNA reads TGCGCCAGCAGCCAAGACGGCGGGTCCGATATCTACAATGAGCAGTTCTTC. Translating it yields CASSQDGGSDIYNEQFF.

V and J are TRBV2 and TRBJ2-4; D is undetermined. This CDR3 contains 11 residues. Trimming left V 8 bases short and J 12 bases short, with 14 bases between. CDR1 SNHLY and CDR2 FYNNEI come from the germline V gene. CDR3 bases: TGTGCCAGCGTAAGGAGTGACACTCAGTACTTC. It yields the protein CASVRSDTQYF.

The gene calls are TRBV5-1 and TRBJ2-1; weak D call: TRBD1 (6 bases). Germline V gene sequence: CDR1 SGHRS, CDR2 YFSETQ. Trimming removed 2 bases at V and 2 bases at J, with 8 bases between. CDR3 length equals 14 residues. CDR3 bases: TGCGCCAGCAGCTTCACAGGGACCTACAATGAGCAGTTCTTC. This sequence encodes CASSFTGTYNEQFF.

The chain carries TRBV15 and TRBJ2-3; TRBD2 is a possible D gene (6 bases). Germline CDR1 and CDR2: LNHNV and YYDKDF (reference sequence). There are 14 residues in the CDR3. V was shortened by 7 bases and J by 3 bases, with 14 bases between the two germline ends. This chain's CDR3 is CATTARGTTDTQYF. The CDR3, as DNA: TGTGCCACCACGGCACGGGGGACGACAGATACGCAGTATTTT. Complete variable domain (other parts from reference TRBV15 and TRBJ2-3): DAMVIQNPRYQVTQFGKPVTLSCSQTLNHNVMYWYQQKSSQAPKLLFHYYDKDFNNEADTPDNFQSRRPNTSFCFLDIRSPGLGDTAMYLCATTARGTTDTQYFGPGTRLTVL.

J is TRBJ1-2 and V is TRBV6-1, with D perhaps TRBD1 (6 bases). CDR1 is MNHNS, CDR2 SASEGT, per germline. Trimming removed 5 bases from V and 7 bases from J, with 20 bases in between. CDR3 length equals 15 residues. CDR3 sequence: CASSPEGRGRGGYTF. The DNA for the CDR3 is TGTGCCAGCAGTCCCGAAGGGCGGGGGCGCGGTGGCTACACCTTC.

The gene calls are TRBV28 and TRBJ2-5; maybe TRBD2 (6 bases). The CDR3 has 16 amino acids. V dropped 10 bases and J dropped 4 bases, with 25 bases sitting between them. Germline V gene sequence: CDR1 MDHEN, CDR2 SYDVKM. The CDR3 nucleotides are TGTGCCACCCACCCCAAATTGCGGGGAGGTCGAGAGACCCAGTACTTC. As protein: CATHPKLRGGRETQYF.

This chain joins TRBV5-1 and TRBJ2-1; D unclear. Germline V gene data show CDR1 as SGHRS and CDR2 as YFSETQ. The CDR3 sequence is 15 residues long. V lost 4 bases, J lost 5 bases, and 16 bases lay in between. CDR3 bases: TGCGCCAGCAGCCGAGTAGAGTTAGGGAACAATGAGCAGTTCTTC. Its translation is CASSRVELGNNEQFF.

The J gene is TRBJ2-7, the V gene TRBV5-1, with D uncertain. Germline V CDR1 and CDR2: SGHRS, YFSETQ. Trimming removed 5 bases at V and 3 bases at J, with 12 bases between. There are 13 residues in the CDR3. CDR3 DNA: TGCGCCAGCAGACCCGGCTCCCTCTACGAGCAGTACTTC. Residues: CASRPGSLYEQYF.

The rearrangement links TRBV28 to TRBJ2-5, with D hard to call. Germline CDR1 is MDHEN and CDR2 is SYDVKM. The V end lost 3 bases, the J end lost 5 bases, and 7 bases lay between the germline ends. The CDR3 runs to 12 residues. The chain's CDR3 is CASSLALETQYF. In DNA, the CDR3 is TGTGCCAGCAGTTTGGCGTTGGAGACCCAGTACTTC.

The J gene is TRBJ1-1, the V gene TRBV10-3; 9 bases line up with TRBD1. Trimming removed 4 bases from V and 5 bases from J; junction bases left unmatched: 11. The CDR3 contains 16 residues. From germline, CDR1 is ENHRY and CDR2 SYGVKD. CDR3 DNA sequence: TGTGCCATCAGTGCGAACAGGGGGCTGTCAGGGACTGAAGCTTTCTTT. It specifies CAISANRGLSGTEAFF.

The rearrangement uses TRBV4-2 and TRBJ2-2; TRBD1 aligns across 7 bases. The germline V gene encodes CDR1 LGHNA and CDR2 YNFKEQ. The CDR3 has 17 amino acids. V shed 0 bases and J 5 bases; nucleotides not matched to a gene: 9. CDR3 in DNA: TGTGCCAGCAGCCAAGATAAGACAGGGCCAAGGACCGGGGAGCTGTTTTTT. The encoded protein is CASSQDKTGPRTGELFF.

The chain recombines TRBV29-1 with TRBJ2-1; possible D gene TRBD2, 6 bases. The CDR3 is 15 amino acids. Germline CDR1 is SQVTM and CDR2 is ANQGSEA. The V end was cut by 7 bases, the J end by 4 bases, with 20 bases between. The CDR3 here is CSARAGFAEYNEQFF. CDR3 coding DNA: TGCAGCGCTCGGGCGGGGTTTGCGGAGTACAATGAGCAGTTCTTC.

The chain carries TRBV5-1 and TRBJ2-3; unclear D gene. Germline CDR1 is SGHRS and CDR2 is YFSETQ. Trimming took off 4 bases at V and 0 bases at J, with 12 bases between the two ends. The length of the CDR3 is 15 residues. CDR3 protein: CASSLKQSSTDTQYF. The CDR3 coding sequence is TGCGCCAGCAGCCTCAAACAATCTAGCACAGATACGCAGTATTTT.

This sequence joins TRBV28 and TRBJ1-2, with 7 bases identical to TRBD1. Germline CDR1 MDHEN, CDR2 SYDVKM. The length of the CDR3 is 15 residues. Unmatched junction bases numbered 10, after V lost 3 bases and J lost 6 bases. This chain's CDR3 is CASSFPRAQGNGYTF. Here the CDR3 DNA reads TGTGCCAGCAGTTTCCCCCGAGCACAGGGGAATGGCTACACCTTC.

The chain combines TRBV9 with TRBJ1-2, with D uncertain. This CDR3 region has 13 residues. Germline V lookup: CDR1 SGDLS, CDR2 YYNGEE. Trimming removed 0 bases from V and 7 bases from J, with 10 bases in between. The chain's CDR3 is CASSVGLGLGYTF. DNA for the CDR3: TGTGCCAGCAGCGTAGGACTAGGGCTTGGCTACACCTTC. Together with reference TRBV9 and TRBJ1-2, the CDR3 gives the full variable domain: DSGVTQTPKHLITATGQRVTLRCSPRSGDLSVYWYQQSLDQGLQFLIQYYNGEERAKGNILERFSAQQFPDLHSELNLSSLELGDSALYFCASSVGLGLGYTFGSGTRLTVV.

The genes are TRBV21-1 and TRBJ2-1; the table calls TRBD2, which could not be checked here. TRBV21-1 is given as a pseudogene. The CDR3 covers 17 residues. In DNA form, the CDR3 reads TGTGCCAGCAGACACCCAACTAGCGCTGACCCCTACAATGAGCAGTTCTTC. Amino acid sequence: CASRHPTSADPYNEQFF.

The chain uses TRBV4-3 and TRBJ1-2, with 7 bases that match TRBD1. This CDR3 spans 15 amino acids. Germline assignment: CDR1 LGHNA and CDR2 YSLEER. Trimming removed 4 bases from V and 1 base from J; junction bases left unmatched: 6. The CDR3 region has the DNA TGCGCCAGCAGCCCCCAAACAGGGGTTAACTATGGCTACACCTTC. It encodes CASSPQTGVNYGYTF.

In nucleotides, the CDR3 is TGTGCCAGCAGTTACCTCGGACTACCGACAGATACGCAGTATTTT. Amino acid sequence: CASSYLGLPTDTQYF. The chain uses TRBV6-5 and TRBJ2-3; a possible D gene is TRBD2 (6 bases). Germline CDR1 and CDR2: MNHEY and SVGAGI. The CDR3 is 15 residues long. V gave up 2 bases and J gave up 3 bases, with 12 bases separating them.

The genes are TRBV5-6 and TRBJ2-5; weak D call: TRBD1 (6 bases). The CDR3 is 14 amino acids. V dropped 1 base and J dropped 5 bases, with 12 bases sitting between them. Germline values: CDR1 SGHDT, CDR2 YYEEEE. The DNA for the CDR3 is TGTGCCAGCAGCTTGTCAGGGGCCCGGGAGACCCAGTACTTC. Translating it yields CASSLSGARETQYF.

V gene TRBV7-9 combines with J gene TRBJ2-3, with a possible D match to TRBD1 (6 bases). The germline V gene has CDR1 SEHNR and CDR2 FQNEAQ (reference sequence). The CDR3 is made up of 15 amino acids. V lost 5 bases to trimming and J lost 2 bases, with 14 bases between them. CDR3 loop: CASSRPGQVTDTQYF. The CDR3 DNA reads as TGTGCCAGCAGCCGCCCGGGACAAGTCACAGATACGCAGTATTTT.

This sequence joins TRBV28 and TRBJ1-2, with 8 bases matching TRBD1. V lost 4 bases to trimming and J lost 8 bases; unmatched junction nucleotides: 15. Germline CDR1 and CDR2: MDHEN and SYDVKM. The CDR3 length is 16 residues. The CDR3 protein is CASSSPFGSRGRGYTF. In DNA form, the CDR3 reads TGTGCCAGCAGTTCCCCTTTTGGGTCCAGGGGGCGCGGCTACACCTTC.

The CDR3 DNA follows: TGTGCCAGCAGCTTTAACAGGGGGCGCTCCACCGGGGAGCTGTTTTTT. Encoded protein: CASSFNRGRSTGELFF. The chain couples TRBV5-4 to TRBJ2-2; 9 nucleotides line up with TRBD1. The germline V gene has CDR1 SGHNT and CDR2 YYREEE (reference sequence). The V gene end was trimmed by 2 bases and the J gene end by 4 bases; junction bases not matched to a gene: 6. The CDR3 contains 16 residues. Combining the CDR3 with reference TRBV5-4 and TRBJ2-2 gives the whole variable domain ETGVTQSPTHLIKTRGQQVTLRCSSQSGHNTVSWYQQALGQGPQFIFQYYREEENGRGNFPPRFSGLQFPNYSSELNVNALELDDSALYLCASSFNRGRSTGELFFGEGSRLTVL.